The text below deals with one TCR beta chain. Its antigen specificity is not known. It has no much larger one-base neighbor in the sample; base qualities were not kept. V was cut back by 6 bases and J by 0 bases, leaving a gap of 14 bases between them. The CDR3, from cysteine to phenylalanine, totals 15 residues. Solely the CDR3 DNA is kept, with 45 bases framed from the first base. As encoded in the germline V gene, CDR1 is SGHTA while CDR2 is FQGNSA. The record originates from a study of blood T cell repertoires in COVID-19 (TCRdb year 2020). Background on the whole study: Samples covering the acute and convalescent phases of COVID-19 were provided by collaborators in the United States, Italy and Spain. Where HLA class I and class II types were available, the types were taken from metadata supplied by the sample provider, not from assay-based typing. A de-identified subject ID, COVID-19 status, age in years and sex were almost always included in the sample metadata. The repertoires were released in a freely available public database meant as a resource for research on the immune response to SARS-CoV-2. The samples were drawn from the first 160 participants of the ongoing ImmuneRACE study and from roughly 1,300 subjects provided by 6 global collaborators. Deeply sampled blood TCRbeta repertoires from subjects exposed to, actively infected with, or recovered from COVID-19 were included in the dataset. The prospective study material was composed of cDNA or gDNA derived from T cells, B-cell-depleted T cells, or PBMCs. Broader findings and caveats from the paper: How much clinical and demographic metadata was included differed by source and by participant, and the metadata was provided uncurated.

The immunoSEQ Assay, a bias-controlled multiplex PCR, was used to amplify TCRbeta CDR3 regions from genomic DNA. For the original study's pipeline: Within the assay, amplification of reference gene primers was used to estimate how many nucleated cells each sample contained. To quantify the absolute abundance of each unique TCRbeta CDR3 rearrangement, sequence reads were collapsed and filtered. For each sample, productive Simpson clonality was calculated as the square root of Simpson's diversity index across productive rearrangements. TCRdb stores this immuneACCESS table with in-frame sequences only. Part of the clones is absent; in the studies checked, under half of the shortfall reflects unresolved V genes, and no reason is known for the rest. V and J calls and clone size are given by that table; D and trimming were obtained from the DNA. The sample yields around 310,000 clones; around 91% were counted once. The leading ten clones occupy around 0.98% of the sample.

One collaborating source in Seattle enrolled patients during active infection and followed them longitudinally through the course of disease. The collaborating institutions used their own protocols to collect whole blood in K2EDTA tubes. Collaborator samples were shipped for TCRbeta analysis as frozen whole blood, isolated PBMCs, or DNA extracted from either sample type. Sequencing input: peripheral blood. The clonotype originates from a woman in her 40s with COVID-19, enrolled during active disease. The V and J genes are TRBV7-2 and TRBJ1-2; a tentative D match to TRBD1 spans 5 bases. The CDR3 region has the sequence CASSLTGLSNYGYTF. At the DNA level, the sequence is TGTGCCAGCAGTTTAACAGGCTTGTCTAACTATGGCTACACCTTC.